Listed below are T cell receptor beta chains from one sample, sequenced in a study of shared clonotypes between healthy human individuals. Here immunoSEQ multiplex PCR was the method, and the copy in TCRdb shows in-frame clones only, minus some. The sample carries around 610,000 clones, 96% recorded once. Material for sequencing was naive CD8+ T cells sorted from blood. Every receptor here comes from a woman aged 25-40 years in good health. Both conserved end residues are part of each CDR3. D genes are given only for firm matches. The listing skips clone size in some rows; elsewhere it reads once, few, many or a size class.

CDR3aa | CDR3nt | d_gene | j_gene | abundance | v_gene
CASSTTGAGNQPQHF | TGTGCCAGCAGTACAACAGGAGCAGGCAATCAGCCCCAGCATTTT | - | TRBJ1-5 | once | TRBV2
CASSLDTNYGYTF | TGTGCCAGCAGCTTGGACACTAACTATGGCTACACCTTC | - | TRBJ1-2 | once | TRBV5-6
CASSLLGTGAETQYF | TGTGCCAGCAGCCTGCTAGGGACAGGGGCAGAGACCCAGTACTTC | TRBD1 | TRBJ2-5 | - | TRBV7-8
CASSLGGLAGENNEQFF | TGTGCCAGCAGCCTAGGGGGACTAGCGGGAGAGAACAATGAGCAGTTCTTC | TRBD2 | TRBJ2-1 | - | TRBV7-9
CASSQVYAEAAGNEQYF | TGTGCCAGCAGCCAGGTATACGCGGAGGCCGCGGGGAACGAGCAGTACTTC | - | TRBJ2-7 | - | TRBV4-2
CASSTPPAGGEQYF | TGTGCCAGTAGTACCCCCCCAGCCGGTGGCGAGCAGTACTTC | - | TRBJ2-7 | - | TRBV19
CASSHGGAYEQYF | TGTGCCAGCAGTCACGGTGGGGCCTACGAGCAGTACTTC | - | TRBJ2-7 | - | TRBV7-9
CASSSDRGYEQYF | TGCGCCAGCAGCTCGGACAGGGGTTACGAGCAGTACTTC | TRBD1 | TRBJ2-7 | - | TRBV5-1
CASIHSRGLGGEQYF | TGTGCCAGCATTCATAGTAGGGGGCTAGGGGGTGAGCAGTACTTC | TRBD1 | TRBJ2-7 | - | TRBV2
CASSYLAERGTDTQYF | TGTGCCAGCAGTTACTTAGCGGAGAGAGGCACAGATACGCAGTATTTT | - | TRBJ2-3 | - | TRBV6-5
CASSPLTGMSYEQYF | TGTGCCAGCAGCCCACTGACAGGGATGAGCTACGAGCAGTACTTC | TRBD1 | TRBJ2-7 | - | TRBV7-9
CASSLRGGNKFF | TGTGCCAGCAGTTTAAGGGGAGGTAATAAGTTCTTC | - | TRBJ2-1 | - | TRBV28
CASSLAEHNEQFF | TGTGCCAGCAGCTTAGCGGAGCACAATGAGCAGTTCTTC | - | TRBJ2-1 | - | TRBV13
CASSLGVLYEQYF | TGTGCCAGCAGCCTTGGGGTATTGTACGAGCAGTACTTC | - | TRBJ2-7 | - | TRBV5-6
CASRAFRGLVTYGYTF | TGTGCCAGCAGGGCGTTCAGGGGGCTGGTGACCTATGGCTACACCTTC | TRBD1 | TRBJ1-2 | - | TRBV2
CASPPAGVIDTQYF | TGTGCCAGCCCGCCGGCAGGGGTAATAGATACGCAGTATTTT | - | TRBJ2-3 | - | TRBV2
CASCRGRLPSTNEKLFF | TGTGCCTCCTGTCGGGGCAGACTCCCTTCAACTAATGAAAAACTGTTTTTT | - | TRBJ1-4 | - | TRBV28
CASSFRSSGANVLTF | TGTGCCAGCAGTTTCAGATCCTCTGGGGCCAACGTCCTGACTTTC | - | TRBJ2-6 | - | TRBV2
CSGGIGEKLFF | TGCAGCGGGGGGATTGGAGAAAAACTGTTTTTT | - | TRBJ1-4 | once | TRBV29-1
CASSYLGTEYNEQFF | TGTGCCAGCAGTTACCTTGGGACGGAATACAATGAGCAGTTCTTC | - | TRBJ2-1 | - | TRBV6-5
CASSLLALRGKDYYGYTF | TGTGCCAGCAGTTTACTCGCCCTCAGGGGTAAAGACTACTATGGCTACACCTTC | - | TRBJ1-2 | - | TRBV28
CASSRGYNEQFF | TGTGCCAGCAGTCGGGGTTACAATGAGCAGTTCTTC | - | TRBJ2-1 | - | TRBV28
CSVGVTGELFF | TGCAGCGTTGGGGTCACCGGGGAGCTGTTTTTT | - | TRBJ2-2 | - | TRBV29-1
CASRQEGYGYTF | TGTGCCAGCAGACAGGAGGGGTATGGCTACACCTTC | - | TRBJ1-2 | - | TRBV7-9
CAISESSRGLPGEQYF | TGTGCCATCAGTGAGTCGAGTAGGGGACTCCCTGGGGAGCAGTACTTC | - | TRBJ2-7 | - | TRBV10-3
CASSPWTGGERGGYTF | TGTGCCAGTAGTCCCTGGACAGGGGGAGAACGTGGAGGCTACACCTTC | TRBD1 | TRBJ1-2 | - | TRBV19
CASSPRLAPSSYEQYF | TGTGCCAGCAGCCCCAGACTAGCCCCGAGCTCCTACGAGCAGTACTTC | TRBD2 | TRBJ2-7 | once | TRBV11-2
CASSVEGIDNQPQHF | TGTGCCAGCAGTGTCGAGGGGATTGACAATCAGCCCCAGCATTTT | - | TRBJ1-5 | once | TRBV2
CASSFILSSGYYTGELFF | TGTGCCAGCAGCTTCATACTATCTAGCGGATATTACACCGGGGAGCTGTTTTTT | TRBD2 | TRBJ2-2 | few | TRBV7-9
CASSYSAGGSYEQYF | TGTGCCAGCAGTTACTCAGCGGGAGGCTCCTACGAGCAGTACTTC | TRBD2 | TRBJ2-7 | - | TRBV6-5
CASSFTRQGSSGGYTF | TGTGCCAGCAGTTTCACGAGACAGGGTTCATCGGGAGGCTACACCTTC | TRBD1 | TRBJ1-2 | - | TRBV28
CASSLSTVPGGYEQYF | TGTGCCAGCAGTTTATCTACGGTCCCGGGGGGCTACGAGCAGTACTTC | TRBD2 | TRBJ2-7 | - | TRBV27
CASSELENTGELFF | TGTGCCAGCAGTGAGCTTGAGAACACCGGGGAGCTGTTTTTT | - | TRBJ2-2 | - | TRBV25-1
CASSFRSDITDTQYF | TGTGCCAGCAGCTTTCGTAGCGACATCACAGATACGCAGTATTTT | - | TRBJ2-3 | - | TRBV5-6
CASSAGTATNQPQHF | TGTGCCAGCAGTGCCGGGACAGCAACGAATCAGCCCCAGCATTTT | TRBD1 | TRBJ1-5 | - | TRBV28
CASSDGLGREGDTQYF | TGTGCCAGCAGTGATGGATTGGGGCGGGAGGGGGATACGCAGTATTTT | TRBD2 | TRBJ2-3 | - | TRBV6-1
CASSSLGGSYEQYF | TGTGCCAGCAGTTCGCTGGGGGGGTCGTACGAGCAGTACTTC | TRBD2 | TRBJ2-7 | - | TRBV28
CASSLIASGDYNEQFF | TGTGCCAGCAGTTTAATCGCTAGCGGAGACTACAATGAGCAGTTCTTC | TRBD2 | TRBJ2-1 | - | TRBV27
CASSLEGAHQPQHF | TGTGCCAGCAGCTTGGAAGGGGCTCATCAGCCCCAGCATTTT | - | TRBJ1-5 | - | TRBV5-6
CASSSLTSGKTYEQYF | TGTGCCAGCAGCTCCCTGACTAGCGGGAAAACCTACGAGCAGTACTTC | TRBD2 | TRBJ2-7 | - | TRBV11-2
CASNGFGGELFF | TGTGCCAGCAATGGGTTCGGCGGGGAGCTGTTTTTT | - | TRBJ2-2 | - | TRBV6-5
CASSLSVGINEQFF | TGTGCCAGCAGTTTATCCGTCGGGATAAATGAGCAGTTCTTC | - | TRBJ2-1 | - | TRBV27
CASSPLRTGRPTEAFF | TGTGCCAGCAGCCCCCTCCGGACAGGGCGCCCCACTGAAGCTTTCTTT | TRBD1 | TRBJ1-1 | - | TRBV14
CASSPRESSYEQYF | TGTGCCAGCAGCCCCAGGGAGAGCTCCTACGAGCAGTACTTC | - | TRBJ2-7 | - | TRBV7-8
CASSLGPVTSGTNEQYF | TGTGCCAGCAGTTTAGGCCCGGTGACTAGCGGGACCAACGAGCAGTACTTC | TRBD2 | TRBJ2-7 | - | TRBV28
CASRDSYEQFF | TGTGCCAGCAGGGACAGTTATGAGCAGTTCTTC | - | TRBJ2-1 | - | TRBV6-1